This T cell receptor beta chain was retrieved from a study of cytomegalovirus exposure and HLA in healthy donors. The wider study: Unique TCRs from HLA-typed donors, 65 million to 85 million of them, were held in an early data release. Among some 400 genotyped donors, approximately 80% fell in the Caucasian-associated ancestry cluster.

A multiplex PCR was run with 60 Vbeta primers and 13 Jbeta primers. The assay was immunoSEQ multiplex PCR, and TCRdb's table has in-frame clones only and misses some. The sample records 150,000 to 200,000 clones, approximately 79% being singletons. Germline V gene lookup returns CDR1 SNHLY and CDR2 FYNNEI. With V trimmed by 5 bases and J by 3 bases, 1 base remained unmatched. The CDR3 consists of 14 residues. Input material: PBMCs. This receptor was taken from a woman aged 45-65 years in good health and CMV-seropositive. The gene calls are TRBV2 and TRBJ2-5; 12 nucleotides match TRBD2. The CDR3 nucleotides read TGTGCCAGCAGTCGGACTAGCGGGGAAGAGACCCAGTACTTC. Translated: CASSRTSGEETQYF.